This entry lists 11 T cell receptor beta chains sequenced from one sample in a study of CD8+CD57+ T cells in acquired aplastic anemia. All sequencing subjects had displayed CD8+CD57+ cell expansion on flow cytometry. Profiling of TCR beta VDJ combinations and CDR3 sequences used genomic DNA as template. TCRdb itself ran the reads through MiXCR, one entry per CDR3 protein. This table holds 75,000 to 80,000 distinct CDR3 sequences, roughly 72% found once. Sequencing used sorted CD4+, CD8+, or CD8+CD57+ T cells (not recorded which) from PBMCs. These receptors were obtained from a human donor with aplastic anemia.

This rearrangement joins TRBV7-6 to TRBJ2-1; 10 bases are a match to TRBD1. Germline trimming cut 3 bases from V and 2 bases from J; bases unmatched to any gene: 1. Germline lookup yields CDR1 SGHVS and CDR2 FNYEAQ. CDR3 size: 15 residues. Written as DNA, the CDR3 is TGTGCCAGCAGCTTGACAGGGGGCACCTACAATGAGCAGTTCTTC. This gives the protein CASSLTGGTYNEQFF.

The chain links TRBV19 to TRBJ1-2, with 7 bases identical to TRBD1. Trimming took 5 bases from V and 1 from J; bases not matched to a gene: 4. This CDR3 has 14 amino acids. Germline CDR1 reads LNHDA; CDR2 reads SQIVND (reference sequence). DNA of the CDR3: TGTGCCAGTAGTGAGACAGGGTATAACTATGGCTACACCTTC. Translation: CASSETGYNYGYTF.

The chain recombines TRBV5-6 with TRBJ2-5; 8 nucleotides line up with TRBD1. Trimming cost V 0 bases and J 5 bases; bases outside gene matches: 9. There are 16 residues in the CDR3. Germline CDR1 SGHDT, CDR2 YYEEEE. CDR3 bases: TGTGCCAGCAGCTTGGGGGCAGGGGGCTCGGTGGAGACCCAGTACTTC. This codes for CASSLGAGGSVETQYF.

The chain uses TRBV5-1 and TRBJ1-1; D remains unclear. V gave up 3 bases and J gave up 0 bases, with 9 bases separating them. CDR1 is SGHRS and CDR2 is YFSETQ in the germline V gene. This CDR3 region has 14 residues. CDR3 sequence: CASSSGRLNTEAFF. DNA of the CDR3: TGCGCCAGCAGCTCCGGACGGTTGAACACTGAAGCTTTCTTT. Variable domain in full (rest from reference TRBV5-1 and TRBJ1-1): KAGVTQTPRYLIKTRGQQVTLSCSPISGHRSVSWYQQTPGQGLQFLFEYFSETQRNKGNFPGRFSGRQFSNSRSEMNVSTLELGDSALYLCASSSGRLNTEAFFGQGTRLTVV.

As regards this clonotype: One end of the junction is discordant with germline, which a read error may explain. This chain uses TRBV15 with TRBJ1-5; the D gene is possibly TRBD1 (5 bases). The CDR3 totals 16 residues. Per the germline V gene, CDR1 is LNHNV and CDR2 is YYDKDF (reference sequence). CDR3 coding DNA: TGTGCCACCGGCAGAGATCACGGGGCGACTAATCAGCCCCAGCATTTT. Its protein is CATGRDHGATNQPQHF. The full variable domain, with the rest looked up from reference TRBV15 and TRBJ1-5, is DAMVIQNPRYQVTQFGKPVTLSCSQTLNHNVMYWYQQKSSQAPKLLFHYYDKDFNNEADTPDNFQSRRPNTSFCFLDIRSPGLGDTAMYLCATGRDHGATNQPQHFGDGTRLSIL.

Of note for this clonotype: A junction boundary mismatches the germline segment, possibly from a read error. This rearrangement joins TRBV25-1 to TRBJ2-3; the D is unclear. The CDR3 totals 14 residues. Germline CDR1 reads MGHDK; CDR2 reads SYGVNS. This CDR3 reads CASSEEEYSDTQYF. The DNA for the CDR3 is TGTGCCAGCAGTGAAGAAGAGTATTCAGACACGCAGTATTTT.

This clonotype has only one observation. This chain joins TRBV10-2 and TRBJ1-1; D not certain. CDR3 length: 13 residues. Germline CDR1 and CDR2: WSHSY and SAAADI. Trimming took 4 bases from V and 1 from J, leaving 7 bases between them. CDR3: CASSAGKNTEAFF. The CDR3 DNA is TGCGCCAGCAGTGCGGGGAAGAACACTGAAGCTTTCTTT.

This chain joins TRBV4-2 and TRBJ1-1; the D is unclear. Germline V gene lookup returns CDR1 LGHNA and CDR2 YNFKEQ. The length of the CDR3 is 13 residues. Deletions cut 5 bases from V and 1 base from J, with 8 bases between. The CDR3 reads CASSEGSNTEAFF. CDR3 sequence (DNA): TGTGCCAGCAGCGAAGGTTCGAACACTGAAGCTTTCTTT.

This clonotype showed up just a few times. The rearrangement uses TRBV10-3 and TRBJ1-1, with D perhaps matching TRBD1 (5 bases). The germline V gene has CDR1 ENHRY and CDR2 SYGVKD. V lost 3 bases and J 0 bases, leaving 11 bases between the germline ends. This CDR3 is built from 15 residues. CDR3: CAISETGTVNTEAFF. CDR3 DNA sequence: TGTGCCATCAGTGAAACCGGGACGGTGAACACTGAAGCTTTCTTT.

The chain employs TRBV11-2 and TRBJ2-6; 9 nucleotides match TRBD1. The CDR3 is 19 amino acids. Trimming took 6 bases from V and 4 from J; bases not matched to a gene: 16. The germline V gene encodes CDR1 SGHAT and CDR2 FQNNGV. The CDR3 coding sequence is TGTGCCAGCAGTGGATGGACAGGGGCCCTAACCTCCGGGGCCAACGTCCTGACTTTC. Translating gives CASSGWTGALTSGANVLTF.

This clonotype was seen more than once but under ten times. The J gene is TRBJ2-7, the V gene TRBV28; no firm D call. This CDR3 region has 16 residues. Trimming stripped 4 bases from V and 0 bases from J, with 16 bases between. The germline CDR1 and CDR2 sequences are MDHEN and SYDVKM. The CDR3 nucleotides read TGTGCCAGCAGTTCCCTACTGCAGTTACACTCCTACGAGCAGTACTTC. As protein: CASSSLLQLHSYEQYF.